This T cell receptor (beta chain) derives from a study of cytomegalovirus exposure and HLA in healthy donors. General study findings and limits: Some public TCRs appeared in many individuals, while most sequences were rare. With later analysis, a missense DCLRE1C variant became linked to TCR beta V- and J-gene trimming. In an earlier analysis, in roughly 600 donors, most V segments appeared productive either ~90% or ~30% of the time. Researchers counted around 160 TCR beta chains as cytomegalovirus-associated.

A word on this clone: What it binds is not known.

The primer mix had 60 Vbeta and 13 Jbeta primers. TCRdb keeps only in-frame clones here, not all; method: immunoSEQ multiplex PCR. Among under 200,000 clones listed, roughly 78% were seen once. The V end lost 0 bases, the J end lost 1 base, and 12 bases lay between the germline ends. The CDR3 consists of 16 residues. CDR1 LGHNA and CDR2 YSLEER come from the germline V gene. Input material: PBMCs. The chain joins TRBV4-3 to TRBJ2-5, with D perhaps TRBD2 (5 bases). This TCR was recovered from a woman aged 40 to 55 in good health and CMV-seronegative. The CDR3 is CASSQEEGVGQETQYF. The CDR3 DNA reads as TGCGCCAGCAGCCAAGAAGAGGGAGTCGGCCAAGAGACCCAGTACTTC.